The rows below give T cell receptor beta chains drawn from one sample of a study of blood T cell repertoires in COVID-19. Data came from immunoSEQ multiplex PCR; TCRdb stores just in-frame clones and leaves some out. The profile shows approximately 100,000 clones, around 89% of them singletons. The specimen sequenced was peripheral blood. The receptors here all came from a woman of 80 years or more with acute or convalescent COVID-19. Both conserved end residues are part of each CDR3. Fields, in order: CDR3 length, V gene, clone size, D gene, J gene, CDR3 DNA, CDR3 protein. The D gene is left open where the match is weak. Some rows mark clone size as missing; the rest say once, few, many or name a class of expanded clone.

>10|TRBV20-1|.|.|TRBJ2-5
TGCAGTGCAACTCAAGAGACCCAGTACTTC
CSATQETQYF
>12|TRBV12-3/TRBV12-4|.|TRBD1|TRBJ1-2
TGTGCCAGCAAACCGGGACAGCGAAACTACACCTTC
CASKPGQRNYTF
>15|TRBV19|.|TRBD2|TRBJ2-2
TGTGCCAGTAGTGCGGGGGGCGCGAACACCGGGGAGCTGTTTTTT
CASSAGGANTGELFF
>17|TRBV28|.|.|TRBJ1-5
TGTGCCAGCAGTCCTTCTCCAGGTTTGGAAAGCAATCAGCCCCAGCATTTT
CASSPSPGLESNQPQHF
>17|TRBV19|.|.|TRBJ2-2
TGTGCCAGTAGTCGAGTTCACGGGGGTCAGAACACCGGGGAGCTGTTTTTT
CASSRVHGGQNTGELFF
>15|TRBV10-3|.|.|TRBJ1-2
TGTGCCATCAGTGTCGCTACGGAGGGAGGCTATGGCTACACCTTC
CAISVATEGGYGYTF
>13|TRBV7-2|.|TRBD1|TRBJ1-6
TGTGCCAGCAGCTTACGGACAGGATCACCCCTCCACTTT
CASSLRTGSPLHF
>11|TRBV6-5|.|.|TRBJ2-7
TGTGCCAGCAGGTCAGACTACGAGCAGTACTTC
CASRSDYEQYF
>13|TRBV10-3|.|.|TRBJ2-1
TGTGCCATCAGCACCTCTCCGACTGGCGAGCAGTTCTTC
CAISTSPTGEQFF
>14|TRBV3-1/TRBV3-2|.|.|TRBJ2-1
TGTGCCAGCAGCCCTTCACTACTAGGCAATGAGCAGTTCTTC
CASSPSLLGNEQFF
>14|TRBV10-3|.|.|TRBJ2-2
TGTGCCATCAGTTCTTCACAGGGAACCGGGGAGCTGTTTTTT
CAISSSQGTGELFF
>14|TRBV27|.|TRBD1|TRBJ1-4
TGTGCCAGCAGTCGACAGGGCCCAAATGAAAAACTGTTTTTT
CASSRQGPNEKLFF
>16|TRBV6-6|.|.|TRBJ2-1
TGTGCCAGCAGTTACTCTAGGACAGTGACCCACAATGAGCAGTTCTTC
CASSYSRTVTHNEQFF
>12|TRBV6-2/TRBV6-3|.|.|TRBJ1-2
TGTGCCAGCAGTTACCCGCCGGGTAGCTACACCTTC
CASSYPPGSYTF
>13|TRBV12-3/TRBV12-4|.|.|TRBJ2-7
TGTGCCAGCACTTACACTAACTGGGACGAGCAGTACTTC
CASTYTNWDEQYF
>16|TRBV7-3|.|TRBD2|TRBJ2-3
TGTGCCAGCAGCTTATTTCCTAGCGGAAACACAGATACGCAGTATTTT
CASSLFPSGNTDTQYF
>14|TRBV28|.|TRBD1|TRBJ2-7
TGTGCCAGCAGTACCCGACAGGGAAGCTACGAGCAGTACTTC
CASSTRQGSYEQYF
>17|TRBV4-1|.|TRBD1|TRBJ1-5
TGCGCCAGCAGCCAAGACCCACAGGGGGGAGGATATCAGCCCCAGCATTTT
CASSQDPQGGGYQPQHF
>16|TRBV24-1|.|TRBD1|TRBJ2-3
TGTGCCACCAGTGTAGACGGGACAGGGTTCACAGATACGCAGTATTTT
CATSVDGTGFTDTQYF
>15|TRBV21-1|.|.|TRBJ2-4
TGTGCCACCACTTCCGGGACACCGGCCAAAAACATTCAGTACTTC
CATTSGTPAKNIQYF
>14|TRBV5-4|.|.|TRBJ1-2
TGTGCCAGCAGCTTGGCGGGGGACGGCCTATTCTACACCTTC
CASSLAGDGLFYTF
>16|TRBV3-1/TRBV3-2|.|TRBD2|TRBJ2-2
TGTGCCAGCAGCGCACCACTAGCGGCCCACACCGGGGAGCTGTTTTTT
CASSAPLAAHTGELFF
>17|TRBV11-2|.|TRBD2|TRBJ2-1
TGTGCCAGCAGCCTGGGACTAGCGGGATTCTCCTACAATGAGCAGTTCTTC
CASSLGLAGFSYNEQFF
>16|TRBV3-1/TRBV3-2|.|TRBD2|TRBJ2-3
TGTGCCAGCAGCCAAGAAATTAGCGGGGGGACAGATACGCAGTATTTT
CASSQEISGGTDTQYF
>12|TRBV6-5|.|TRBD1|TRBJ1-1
TGTGCCAGCAGTTGGGACAGGGTCGAAGCTTTCTTT
CASSWDRVEAFF
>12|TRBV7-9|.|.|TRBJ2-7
TGTGCCAGCGAGAGACTAGCCTACGAGCAGTACTTC
CASERLAYEQYF
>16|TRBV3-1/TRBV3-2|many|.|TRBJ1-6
TGTGCCAGCAGCCAAGATCACGGCCGGCGGGAGTCACCCCTCCACTTT
CASSQDHGRRESPLHF
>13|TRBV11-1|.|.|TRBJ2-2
TGTGCCAGCAGCTTTTCAGGGGCCGGGGAGCTGTTTTTT
CASSFSGAGELFF
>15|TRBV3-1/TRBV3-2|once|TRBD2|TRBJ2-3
TGTGCCAGCAGCCAATTGGCTAGCGGGGGAGATACGCAGTATTTT
CASSQLASGGDTQYF
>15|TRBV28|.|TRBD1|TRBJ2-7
TGTGCCAGCAGTTCCGAGGCGGACAGGGTTTACGAGCAGTACTTC
CASSSEADRVYEQYF
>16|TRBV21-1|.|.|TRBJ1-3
TGTGCCAGCAGAGCGACAGGACAGAGCTCTGGAAACACCATATATTTT
CASRATGQSSGNTIYF
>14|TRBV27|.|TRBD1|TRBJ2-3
TGTGCCAGCAGTCCAATCGACAGGGCGGTTACGCAGTATTTT
CASSPIDRAVTQYF
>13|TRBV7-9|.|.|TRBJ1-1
TGTGCCAGCAGCTTAGACAGGTGGACTGAAGCTTTCTTT
CASSLDRWTEAFF